Listed below are T cell receptor beta chains from one sample, sequenced in a study of blood T cell repertoires in COVID-19. TCRdb keeps only in-frame clones here, not all; method: immunoSEQ multiplex PCR. Of hundreds of thousands of clones listed, almost 90% are singletons. Sample: PBMCs or T cells enriched from blood (not recorded which). Source of these receptors: a man aged 25-45 years who had been exposed to COVID-19. Each CDR3 is given with its conserved first and last residue. Each record gives: J gene, D gene, clone size, V gene, CDR3 protein, CDR3 DNA. A D gene is named only where the DNA matches it firmly. Clone size is stated in some rows and not others, as once, few, many or a class when expanded.

>TRBJ1-6|NA|once|TRBV9
CASSPYGLAYNSPLHF
TGTGCCAGCAGCCCCTACGGGTTGGCCTATAATTCACCCCTCCACTTT
>TRBJ1-6|NA|few|TRBV7-9
CASSFTRGSYNSPLHF
TGTGCCAGCAGCTTCACCAGGGGCTCCTATAATTCACCCCTCCACTTT
>TRBJ1-1|NA|many|TRBV30
CAWTYTWGGNTEAFF
TGTGCCTGGACTTATACCTGGGGGGGAAACACTGAAGCTTTCTTT
>TRBJ2-5|NA|NA|TRBV5-4
CASSLALQETQYF
TGTGCCAGCAGCCTGGCACTTCAAGAGACCCAGTACTTC
>TRBJ1-1|TRBD1|NA|TRBV5-1
CASSSQGGKNTEAFF
TGCGCCAGCAGCTCGCAGGGGGGCAAGAACACTGAAGCTTTCTTT
>TRBJ1-6|NA|NA|TRBV5-1
CASSLAQGSLSPLHF
TGCGCCAGCAGCTTGGCACAGGGCTCACTCTCACCCCTCCACTTT
>TRBJ2-5|NA|NA|TRBV7-2
CASRGAPQETQYF
TGTGCCAGCAGAGGGGCCCCACAAGAGACCCAGTACTTC
>TRBJ1-1|NA|NA|TRBV6-5
CASSYSKIANTEAFF
TGTGCCAGCAGTTACTCAAAGATAGCGAACACTGAAGCTTTCTTT
>TRBJ2-3|NA|NA|TRBV4-1
CASSQLGPLDTQYF
TGCGCCAGCAGCCAATTGGGGCCCTTAGATACGCAGTATTTT
>TRBJ1-2|TRBD1|NA|TRBV2
CASRISKDRRGYGYTF
TGTGCCAGCAGGATCTCTAAGGACAGGCGCGGTTATGGCTACACCTTC
>TRBJ1-1|NA|NA|TRBV19
CASTGTINTEAFF
TGTGCCAGTACGGGGACTATAAACACTGAAGCTTTCTTT
>TRBJ1-2|TRBD1|NA|TRBV19
CASRTGGLGYTF
TGTGCCAGTAGGACAGGGGGACTCGGCTACACCTTC
>TRBJ2-5|NA|NA|TRBV6-2/TRBV6-3
CASSPARGETQYF
TGTGCCAGCAGCCCAGCCCGGGGAGAGACCCAGTACTTC
>TRBJ1-6|NA|NA|TRBV6-5
CASSYQGRGSPLHF
TGTGCCAGCAGTTACCAGGGGCGCGGGTCACCCCTCCACTTT
>TRBJ1-2|NA|NA|TRBV12-3/TRBV12-4
CASSLSGDGYAF
TGTGCCAGCAGTTTAAGTGGAGATGGCTACGCCTTC
>TRBJ2-3|TRBD1|NA|TRBV3-1/TRBV3-2
CASREQDRGSTDTQYF
TGTGCCAGCCGCGAACAAGACAGGGGGTCCACAGATACGCAGTATTTT
>TRBJ1-2|NA|NA|TRBV5-8
CASSLASYQAGYTF
TGTGCCAGCAGCTTGGCGAGCTATCAGGCGGGGTACACCTTC
>TRBJ2-3|NA|once|TRBV6-5
CASSYTRMVGTDTQYF
TGTGCCAGCAGTTACACCAGGATGGTTGGCACAGATACGCAGTATTTT
>TRBJ2-5|NA|few|TRBV29-1
CSVVSQGGAQYF
TGCAGCGTTGTTTCACAGGGGGGGGCCCAGTACTTC
>TRBJ1-4|NA|NA|TRBV4-2
CASSQDPGTGAYNEKLFF
TGTGCCAGCAGCCAAGACCCCGGGACTGGGGCCTATAATGAAAAACTGTTTTTT
>TRBJ1-2|NA|NA|TRBV5-1
CASSFRVVGDYGYTF
TGCGCCAGCAGCTTCCGAGTTGTAGGGGACTATGGCTACACCTTC
>TRBJ2-3|NA|NA|TRBV2
CASTSVTDTQYF
TGTGCCAGCACCTCCGTCACAGATACGCAGTATTTT
>TRBJ2-5|TRBD2|NA|TRBV19
CASSIGVAGSETQYF
TGTGCCAGTAGTATCGGAGTAGCGGGGTCCGAGACCCAGTACTTC
>TRBJ2-5|NA|NA|TRBV7-9
CASSFPRGFGETQYF
TGTGCCAGCAGCTTCCCTAGGGGTTTTGGGGAGACCCAGTACTTC
>TRBJ2-7|TRBD1|few|TRBV7-9
CASSLGTGAPQYF
TGTGCCAGCAGCTTAGGGACAGGGGCCCCACAGTACTTC
>TRBJ2-1|TRBD2|NA|TRBV6-5
CASSYSLAGGEQFF
TGTGCCAGCAGTTACAGCCTAGCGGGGGGCGAGCAGTTCTTC
>TRBJ1-6|TRBD1|NA|TRBV6-5
CASSNRDRLTSPLHF
TGTGCCAGCAGTAACCGGGACAGGTTAACTTCACCCCTCCACTTT
>TRBJ2-7|TRBD1|once|TRBV5-6
CASSLGQGNYEQYF
TGTGCCAGCAGCTTGGGACAGGGGAACTACGAGCAGTACTTC
>TRBJ1-5|NA|NA|TRBV6-5
CASSYTGGYKPQHF
TGTGCCAGCAGTTACACCGGCGGGTATAAGCCCCAGCATTTT
>TRBJ2-3|NA|NA|TRBV29-1
CSVGHFSVTDTQYF
TGCAGCGTTGGACACTTTTCTGTCACAGATACGCAGTATTTT
>TRBJ1-1|NA|NA|TRBV6-1
CASSEFPRVNTEAFF
TGTGCCAGCAGTGAATTCCCCCGGGTGAACACTGAAGCTTTCTTT
>TRBJ2-2|NA|NA|TRBV7-2
CATSTLGADTGELFF
TGTGCCACATCGACCCTGGGGGCTGACACCGGGGAGCTGTTTTTT
>TRBJ2-1|NA|NA|TRBV2
CASSNPGSHEQFF
TGTGCCAGCAGTAACCCAGGGTCGCATGAGCAGTTCTTC
>TRBJ2-5|TRBD1|NA|TRBV6-5
CASNGQGETQYF
TGTGCCAGCAACGGACAGGGAGAGACCCAGTACTTC
>TRBJ1-3|NA|NA|TRBV6-1
CASSETARSGNTIYF
TGTGCCAGCAGTGAAACAGCTCGAAGTGGAAACACCATATATTTT
>TRBJ2-3|NA|NA|TRBV6-6
CASSHSRGSTDTQYF
TGTGCCAGCAGTCACTCTAGGGGGAGCACAGATACGCAGTATTTT
>TRBJ1-5|NA|NA|TRBV5-1
CASSLSGNQPQHF
TGCGCCAGCAGCTTGTCAGGGAATCAGCCCCAGCATTTT
>TRBJ2-7|TRBD1|NA|TRBV13
CASSQGQGTYEQYF
TGTGCCAGCAGCCAAGGACAGGGGACCTACGAGCAGTACTTC
>TRBJ1-2|TRBD1|NA|TRBV7-2
CASSLLWRDRGPGYTF
TGTGCCAGCAGCTTATTATGGCGGGACAGGGGGCCCGGCTACACCTTC
>TRBJ2-2|NA|NA|TRBV6-4
CASSPSGSNTGELFF
TGTGCCAGCAGTCCGTCCGGGTCGAACACCGGGGAGCTGTTTTTT
>TRBJ1-1|NA|NA|TRBV3-1/TRBV3-2
CASSTTSGGIHLNTEAFF
TGTGCCAGCAGCACAACATCCGGGGGTATACACCTGAACACTGAAGCTTTCTTT
>TRBJ2-7|TRBD1|few|TRBV29-1
CSVVGQGGSYEQYF
TGCAGCGTCGTAGGACAGGGGGGTTCCTACGAGCAGTACTTC
>TRBJ1-1|NA|NA|TRBV12-5
CASALDSPMNTEAFF
TGTGCTAGTGCCCTGGACAGCCCCATGAACACTGAAGCTTTCTTT
>TRBJ1-4|TRBD1|NA|TRBV20-1
CSASTDRAGFNEKLFF
TGCAGTGCTAGTACGGACAGGGCTGGTTTTAACGAAAAACTGTTTTTT
>TRBJ2-5|NA|NA|TRBV20-1
CSAENQETQYF
TGCAGTGCTGAGAATCAAGAGACCCAGTACTTC
>TRBJ2-2|NA|NA|TRBV30
CAWSDRFRRGAGELFF
TGTGCCTGGTCGGACAGATTCCGACGGGGGGCCGGGGAGCTGTTTTTT
>TRBJ1-1|NA|NA|TRBV2
CASSPTPIWAFF
TGTGCCAGCAGCCCAACCCCTATTTGGGCTTTCTTT
>TRBJ2-3|TRBD2|NA|TRBV6-4
CASSERGGGADTQYF
TGTGCCAGCAGCGAACGGGGGGGCGGCGCAGATACGCAGTATTTT
>TRBJ1-5|NA|NA|TRBV27
CASSLGAGRYSNQPQHF
TGTGCCAGCAGTTTAGGGGCGGGGAGATATAGCAATCAGCCCCAGCATTTT
>TRBJ2-1|NA|NA|TRBV5-1
CASSLGSDQWGGEQFF
TGCGCCAGCAGCTTGGGAAGTGATCAATGGGGCGGTGAGCAGTTCTTC
>TRBJ2-3|TRBD2|NA|TRBV5-5
CASSPAALAGGGTQYF
TGTGCCAGCAGCCCGGCCGCTCTAGCGGGGGGGGGTACGCAGTATTTT
>TRBJ1-3|NA|NA|TRBV4-1
CASSTREGAGNTIYF
TGCGCCAGCAGCACTAGAGAGGGGGCTGGAAACACCATATATTTT
>TRBJ1-3|NA|few|TRBV10-3
CAISEDKLAGNTIYF
TGTGCCATCAGTGAGGACAAGCTCGCTGGAAACACCATATATTTT
>TRBJ2-5|TRBD1|NA|TRBV5-1
CASSLYSPGQGKETQYF
TGCGCCAGCAGCTTGTACAGCCCGGGACAGGGAAAAGAGACCCAGTACTTC
>TRBJ2-2|TRBD2|NA|TRBV5-5
CASSFRLAGGPRELFF
TGTGCCAGCAGCTTCAGACTAGCGGGGGGGCCCCGGGAGCTGTTTTTT